What follows are 14 T cell receptor beta chains derived from one specimen sequenced in a study of cytomegalovirus exposure and HLA in healthy donors (dated by TCRdb to 2017 to 2019). Libraries were prepared through the immunoSEQ multiplex PCR assay. For the multiplex PCR, a mixture combining 60 forward primers for TCR Vbeta segments and 13 reverse primers for TCR Jbeta segments was used. The clones in this table, taken by TCRdb from immuneACCESS, are in-frame only. Not every clone is retained; where verified, under half of the shortfall comes from an unresolved V gene, and the cause of the rest is unknown. This sample's table lists under 150,000 clones. In total, the top ten clones hold approximately 1.9% of the sample. The sample comprised PBMCs. Receptors originate from a woman between 55 and 75 years old in good health and CMV-seronegative.

This chain links TRBV7-2 with TRBJ1-2, with 7 bases matching TRBD1. V lost 6 bases and J lost 4; bases outside the gene matches: 5. Germline assignment: CDR1 SGHTA and CDR2 FQGNSA. This CDR3 has 13 residues. CDR3 residues: CASSPGQSYGYTF. CDR3 in DNA: TGTGCCAGCAGTCCGGGACAGAGCTATGGCTACACCTTC.

The chain links TRBV9 to TRBJ2-1; the D gene is possibly TRBD2 (5 bases). Deletions cut 3 bases from V and 5 bases from J, with 12 bases between. The CDR3 is 14 residues long. Germline lookup yields CDR1 SGDLS and CDR2 YYNGEE. In nucleotides, the CDR3 is TGTGCCAGCAGCGGCGGGCGCGAGAACAATGAGCAGTTCTTC. Protein product: CASSGGRENNEQFF.

The chain is built from TRBV6-1 and TRBJ1-2; 8 bases match TRBD1. In germline, CDR1 is MNHNS, CDR2 SASEGT. The CDR3 runs to 13 residues. With 5 bases clipped from V and 5 bases from J, the junction kept 4 bases outside the gene matches. The CDR3 coding sequence is TGTGCCAGCAGTCGGACAGGGCCGTATGGCTACACCTTC. It specifies CASSRTGPYGYTF.

The chain joins TRBV2 to TRBJ2-3; 10 nucleotides align to TRBD1. Trimming removed 7 bases from V and 8 bases from J; junction bases left unmatched: 9. The germline CDR1 and CDR2 sequences are SNHLY and FYNNEI. This CDR3 spans 14 amino acids. This CDR3 is CASKPGTGVGTQYF. Written as DNA, the CDR3 is TGTGCCAGCAAGCCCGGGACAGGGGTGGGTACGCAGTATTTT. The complete variable domain, with remaining parts taken from reference TRBV2 and TRBJ2-3, reads EPEVTQTPSHQVTQMGQEVILRCVPISNHLYFYWYRQILGQKVEFLVSFYNNEISEKSEIFDDQFSVERPDGSNFTLKIRSTKLEDSAMYFCASKPGTGVGTQYFGPGTRLTVL.

This rearrangement joins TRBV5-1 to TRBJ2-7, with TRBD1 matching 7 bases. Trimming cost V 4 bases and J 3 bases; bases outside gene matches: 1. The CDR3 runs to 12 residues. The germline V gene encodes CDR1 SGHRS and CDR2 YFSETQ. The CDR3 spells CASSGDSYEQYF. The DNA of the CDR3 is TGCGCCAGCAGCGGGGACAGCTACGAGCAGTACTTC.

The CDR3 DNA is TGTGCCAGCATCGGGGAAGTGGGCGAGCAGTACTTC. Its translation is CASIGEVGEQYF. The chain recombines TRBV6-5 with TRBJ2-7; D perhaps matches TRBD2 (5 bases). The CDR3 consists of 12 residues. V lost 7 bases and J 6 bases, leaving 13 bases between the germline ends. Germline loops: CDR1 MNHEY, CDR2 SVGAGI.

This sequence joins TRBV27 and TRBJ2-7; weak D call: TRBD2 (6 bases). The CDR3 has 12 residues. V lost 10 bases to trimming and J lost 13 bases, with 23 bases between them. Germline-derived CDR1 and CDR2 are MNHEY and SMNVEV (reference sequence). This CDR3 reads CATSSPAGPSYF. In DNA form, the CDR3 reads TGTGCCACCAGCTCCCCAGCGGGTCCCTCTTACTTC.

The chain has TRBV5-6 and TRBJ2-2; D is perhaps TRBD1 (6 bases). The germline V gene encodes CDR1 SGHDT and CDR2 YYEEEE. The V end was cut by 0 bases, the J end by 8 bases, with 11 bases between. The CDR3 loop spans 14 amino acids. The CDR3: CASSLGTVRGELFF. The CDR3 bases are TGTGCCAGCAGCTTGGGGACAGTAAGGGGGGAGCTGTTTTTT.

This chain links TRBV10-1 with TRBJ1-1, with TRBD1 identical over 7 bases. Unmatched junction bases numbered 4, after V lost 2 bases and J lost 7 bases. Germline lookup yields CDR1 WNHNN and CDR2 SYGVQD (reference sequence). The CDR3 loop spans 13 amino acids. CDR3 residues: CASSERQGSEAFF. The CDR3 bases are TGCGCCAGCAGTGAGCGACAGGGCAGTGAAGCTTTCTTT.

The V and J genes are TRBV6-1 and TRBJ1-1; 8 bases fit TRBD1. CDR1 and CDR2 from the germline V gene are MNHNS and SASEGT. The ends lost 6 bases at V and 1 base at J; junction bases unmatched: 7. The CDR3 is 15 residues long. Here the CDR3 reads CASSLSGTGNTEAFF. CDR3 sequence (DNA): TGTGCCAGCAGCCTTTCCGGGACAGGGAACACTGAAGCTTTCTTT.

J is TRBJ1-2 and V is TRBV7-9; 8 bases map to TRBD1. This CDR3 comprises 14 residues. After removal of 3 bases from V and 2 bases from J, the junction contained 2 bases not matched to a gene. CDR1 is SEHNR, CDR2 FQNEAQ, per germline (reference sequence). The CDR3 DNA reads TGTGCCAGCAGCTTGGACAGGGCGAACTATGGCTACACCTTC. It specifies CASSLDRANYGYTF.

V gene TRBV10-2 combines with J gene TRBJ1-1; TRBD1 matches at 7 bases. V lost 6 bases, J lost 3 bases, and 10 bases stayed unmatched. In germline, CDR1 is WSHSY, CDR2 SAAADI. The CDR3 sequence is 15 residues long. The CDR3: CASRGDRYPDTEAFF. The CDR3 coding sequence is TGCGCCAGCAGGGGGGACAGATATCCAGACACTGAAGCTTTCTTT.

The V call is TRBV7-9, the J call TRBJ2-7; D is possibly TRBD2 (6 bases). Germline V gene lookup returns CDR1 SEHNR and CDR2 FQNEAQ (reference sequence). CDR3 length: 16 residues. V lost 1 base, J lost 0 bases, and 13 bases lay in between. The CDR3 reads CASSLVGAGSSYEQYF. DNA for the CDR3: TGTGCCAGCAGCTTAGTCGGGGCGGGGAGCTCCTACGAGCAGTACTTC.

This sequence joins TRBV5-1 and TRBJ2-3; 10 bases map to TRBD1. Germline loops: CDR1 SGHRS, CDR2 YFSETQ. The CDR3 spans 15 residues. The trim removed 6 bases at V and 3 bases at J, leaving 7 bases unmatched. The CDR3 reads CASKTGGGLTDTQYF. CDR3 in DNA: TGCGCCAGCAAGACAGGGGGCGGATTAACAGATACGCAGTATTTT. The variable domain in full, completed from reference TRBV5-1 and TRBJ2-3, reads KAGVTQTPRYLIKTRGQQVTLSCSPISGHRSVSWYQQTPGQGLQFLFEYFSETQRNKGNFPGRFSGRQFSNSRSEMNVSTLELGDSALYLCASKTGGGLTDTQYFGPGTRLTVL.